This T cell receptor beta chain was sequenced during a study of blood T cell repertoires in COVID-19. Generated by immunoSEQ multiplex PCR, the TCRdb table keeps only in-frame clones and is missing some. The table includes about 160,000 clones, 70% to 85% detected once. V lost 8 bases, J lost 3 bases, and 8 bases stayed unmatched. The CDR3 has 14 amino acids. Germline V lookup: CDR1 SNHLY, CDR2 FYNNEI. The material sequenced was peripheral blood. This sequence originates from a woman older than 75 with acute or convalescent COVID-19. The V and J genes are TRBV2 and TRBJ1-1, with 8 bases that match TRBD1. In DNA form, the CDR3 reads TGTGCCAGCTGGAGGTCAGGGGGCTACACTGAAGCTTTCTTT. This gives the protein CASWRSGGYTEAFF.